This TCR beta chain was found in a study of blood T cell repertoires in COVID-19. Overall study context: Specimens from acute and convalescent COVID-19 originated in the United States, Italy and Spain. T cells, B-cell-depleted T cells, or PBMCs provided the cDNA or gDNA that served as material.

Sequencing used immunoSEQ multiplex PCR; TCRdb keeps in-frame clones, though not all of them. The table shows approximately 100,000 clones, with roughly 81% occurring only once. The CDR3 covers 14 residues. V dropped 1 base and J dropped 1 base, with 7 bases sitting between them. In germline, CDR1 is KGHSH, CDR2 LQKENI. This clone has only a few counts. This TCR was recovered from a human donor in a cohort sampled during active COVID-19. The sequencing sample was made of peripheral blood. This rearrangement joins TRBV18 to TRBJ2-5; D gene ambiguous. This CDR3 reads CASSPQSVQETQYF. CDR3 nucleotides: TGTGCCAGCTCACCACAATCTGTCCAAGAGACCCAGTACTTC.